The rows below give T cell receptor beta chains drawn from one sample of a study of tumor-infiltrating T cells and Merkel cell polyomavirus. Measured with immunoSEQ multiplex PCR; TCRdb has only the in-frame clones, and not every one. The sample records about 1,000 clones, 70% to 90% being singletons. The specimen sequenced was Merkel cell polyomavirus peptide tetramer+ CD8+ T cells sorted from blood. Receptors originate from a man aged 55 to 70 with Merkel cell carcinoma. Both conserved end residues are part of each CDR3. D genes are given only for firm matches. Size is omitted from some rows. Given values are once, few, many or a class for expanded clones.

CDR3aa: CASSPASTDTQYF
CDR3nt: TGTGCCAGCAGCCCAGCGAGCACAGATACGCAGTATTTT
d_gene: NA
j_gene: TRBJ2-3
v_gene: TRBV7-2
abundance: NA

CDR3aa: CASSIGPLLSGTYEQYF
CDR3nt: TGTGCCAGTAGTATTGGCCCCCTCCTATCGGGGACCTACGAGCAGTACTTC
d_gene: NA
j_gene: TRBJ2-7
v_gene: TRBV19
abundance: NA

CDR3aa: CSGSQGTYGYTF
CDR3nt: TGCAGCGGTTCACAGGGGACCTATGGCTACACCTTC
d_gene: TRBD1
j_gene: TRBJ1-2
v_gene: TRBV29-1
abundance: NA

CDR3aa: CASSNRTGRIGSRETQYF
CDR3nt: TGTGCCAGCAGCAACAGGACAGGGCGGATTGGTTCCAGAGAGACCCAGTACTTC
d_gene: TRBD1
j_gene: TRBJ2-5
v_gene: TRBV5-6
abundance: NA

CDR3aa: CASRSRQLGINEQFF
CDR3nt: TGTGCCAGCAGATCTCGACAACTAGGGATCAATGAGCAGTTCTTC
d_gene: NA
j_gene: TRBJ2-1
v_gene: TRBV27
abundance: NA

CDR3aa: CASRREGEWRESTDTQYF
CDR3nt: TGCGCCAGCAGACGGGAGGGGGAATGGCGGGAGAGCACAGATACGCAGTATTTT
d_gene: TRBD2
j_gene: TRBJ2-3
v_gene: TRBV10-1
abundance: NA

CDR3aa: CASSSTGGRAEAFF
CDR3nt: TGTGCCAGCAGTTCCACAGGGGGCCGGGCTGAAGCTTTCTTT
d_gene: TRBD1
j_gene: TRBJ1-1
v_gene: TRBV2
abundance: NA

CDR3aa: CASSSPGDTQYF
CDR3nt: TGTGCCAGCAGTTCCCCGGGAGATACGCAGTATTTT
d_gene: NA
j_gene: TRBJ2-3
v_gene: TRBV27
abundance: NA

CDR3aa: CASKPGGSSYEQYF
CDR3nt: TGTGCCAGCAAGCCTGGCGGGAGCTCCTACGAGCAGTACTTC
d_gene: TRBD2
j_gene: TRBJ2-7
v_gene: TRBV6-6
abundance: NA

CDR3aa: CATSPQRGTGLDTQYF
CDR3nt: TGTGCCACCAGCCCCCAGAGGGGGACAGGGCTAGATACGCAGTATTTT
d_gene: TRBD1
j_gene: TRBJ2-3
v_gene: TRBV15
abundance: NA

CDR3aa: CSATNPEQYF
CDR3nt: TGCAGTGCTACTAATCCCGAGCAGTACTTC
d_gene: NA
j_gene: TRBJ2-7
v_gene: TRBV20-1
abundance: NA

CDR3aa: CASSEIKGLGDTQYF
CDR3nt: TGTGCCAGCAGTGAGATAAAGGGACTCGGAGATACGCAGTATTTT
d_gene: NA
j_gene: TRBJ2-3
v_gene: TRBV25-1
abundance: NA

CDR3aa: CASSQGASGTSGGAGETQYF
CDR3nt: TGCGCCAGCAGCCAAGGGGCCTCCGGGACTAGCGGGGGGGCCGGAGAGACCCAGTACTTC
d_gene: TRBD2
j_gene: TRBJ2-5
v_gene: TRBV4-1
abundance: NA

CDR3aa: CASSQDALTGNYGYTF
CDR3nt: TGCGCCAGCAGCCAAGATGCCCTCACAGGGAACTATGGCTACACCTTC
d_gene: NA
j_gene: TRBJ1-2
v_gene: TRBV4-1
abundance: NA

CDR3aa: CASSLVGTGGGSSYNEQFF
CDR3nt: TGTGCCAGCAGCTTAGTAGGGACAGGGGGCGGCAGCTCCTACAATGAGCAGTTCTTC
d_gene: TRBD1
j_gene: TRBJ2-1
v_gene: TRBV11-2
abundance: NA

CDR3aa: CAWAYGTLGVQYF
CDR3nt: TGTGCCTGGGCCTACGGGACTTTAGGTGTGCAGTACTTC
d_gene: NA
j_gene: TRBJ2-7
v_gene: TRBV30
abundance: NA

CDR3aa: CASSPSGMGSPLHF
CDR3nt: TGTGCCAGCAGTCCGTCCGGGATGGGTTCACCCCTCCACTTT
d_gene: NA
j_gene: TRBJ1-6
v_gene: TRBV9
abundance: few

CDR3aa: CASSLDRGRDGELFF
CDR3nt: TGTGCCAGCAGTCTGGACAGGGGGCGGGACGGGGAGCTGTTTTTT
d_gene: TRBD1
j_gene: TRBJ2-2
v_gene: TRBV5-4
abundance: NA

CDR3aa: CASSEDGQKIAKNIQYF
CDR3nt: TGTGCCAGCAGTGAAGATGGACAGAAAATAGCCAAAAACATTCAGTACTTC
d_gene: NA
j_gene: TRBJ2-4
v_gene: TRBV25-1
abundance: NA

CDR3aa: CASSLSVNTEAFF
CDR3nt: TGTGCCAGCAGCTTGTCTGTGAACACTGAAGCTTTCTTT
d_gene: NA
j_gene: TRBJ1-1
v_gene: TRBV5-4
abundance: once

CDR3aa: CASSSKTAGDLRQYF
CDR3nt: TGTGCCAGCAGCTCGAAGACAGCGGGAGATCTTCGGCAGTACTTC
d_gene: TRBD2
j_gene: TRBJ2-7
v_gene: TRBV7-9
abundance: few

CDR3aa: CASSLATMDGRYGYTF
CDR3nt: TGTGCCAGCAGTTTAGCGACTATGGACGGCCGCTATGGCTACACCTTC
d_gene: NA
j_gene: TRBJ1-2
v_gene: TRBV28
abundance: NA

CDR3aa: CASSPLRQGGNYGYTF
CDR3nt: TGTGCCAGCTCACCACTCCGACAGGGGGGCAACTATGGCTACACCTTC
d_gene: TRBD1
j_gene: TRBJ1-2
v_gene: TRBV18
abundance: NA

CDR3aa: CASSSRDFYEQYF
CDR3nt: TGTGCCAGCAGCTCCCGGGACTTTTACGAGCAGTACTTC
d_gene: NA
j_gene: TRBJ2-7
v_gene: TRBV16
abundance: NA

CDR3aa: CAWRHRGNQPQHF
CDR3nt: TGTGCCTGGAGACACAGGGGCAATCAGCCCCAGCATTTT
d_gene: NA
j_gene: TRBJ1-5
v_gene: TRBV30
abundance: NA

CDR3aa: CATSRERNQPQHF
CDR3nt: TGTGCCACCAGCAGAGAACGGAATCAGCCCCAGCATTTT
d_gene: NA
j_gene: TRBJ1-5
v_gene: TRBV15
abundance: once

CDR3aa: CASRQTGNF
CDR3nt: TGTGCCAGCAGGCAGACAGGGAACTTC
d_gene: TRBD1
j_gene: TRBJ2-4
v_gene: TRBV6-5
abundance: NA

CDR3aa: CASSIGGEYEQFF
CDR3nt: TGTGCCAGTAGTATAGGGGGGGAATACGAGCAGTTCTTC
d_gene: NA
j_gene: TRBJ2-1
v_gene: TRBV19
abundance: NA

CDR3aa: CASSQGLTFGYEQYF
CDR3nt: TGTGCCAGCAGCCAAGGACTGACCTTTGGCTACGAGCAGTACTTC
d_gene: NA
j_gene: TRBJ2-7
v_gene: TRBV14
abundance: NA

CDR3aa: CAISEPGTSGVNEQFF
CDR3nt: TGTGCCATCAGTGAACCCGGGACTAGCGGGGTCAATGAGCAGTTCTTC
d_gene: TRBD2
j_gene: TRBJ2-1
v_gene: TRBV10-3
abundance: NA

CDR3aa: CASSAPTGVKNIQYF
CDR3nt: TGTGCCAGCAGCGCGCCGACAGGGGTTAAAAACATTCAGTACTTC
d_gene: TRBD1
j_gene: TRBJ2-4
v_gene: TRBV2
abundance: NA

CDR3aa: CASSPGGIASSGEQFF
CDR3nt: TGTGCCAGCAGCCCAGGCGGGATCGCCTCTTCTGGAGAGCAGTTCTTC
d_gene: NA
j_gene: TRBJ2-1
v_gene: TRBV5-4
abundance: NA

CDR3aa: CASSLSAQGIGQPQHF
CDR3nt: TGTGCCAGCAGTTTATCGGCACAGGGGATTGGGCAGCCCCAGCATTTT
d_gene: TRBD1
j_gene: TRBJ1-5
v_gene: TRBV27
abundance: NA

CDR3aa: CASSLQGVSTDTQYF
CDR3nt: TGTGCCAGCAGTTTACAGGGAGTAAGCACAGATACGCAGTATTTT
d_gene: NA
j_gene: TRBJ2-3
v_gene: TRBV6-4
abundance: NA

CDR3aa: CASSWQAGDFNYGYTF
CDR3nt: TGTGCCAGTAGTTGGCAGGCAGGGGATTTTAACTATGGCTACACCTTC
d_gene: NA
j_gene: TRBJ1-2
v_gene: TRBV19
abundance: NA

CDR3aa: CASSVGTGSREQYF
CDR3nt: TGTGCCAGCAGCGTCGGGACAGGGAGTAGAGAGCAGTACTTC
d_gene: TRBD1
j_gene: TRBJ2-7
v_gene: TRBV9
abundance: NA

CDR3aa: CASSPQGALLETQYF
CDR3nt: TGTGCCAGCAGCCCACAGGGGGCGCTTTTAGAGACCCAGTACTTC
d_gene: TRBD1
j_gene: TRBJ2-5
v_gene: TRBV11-2
abundance: once

CDR3aa: CASSQDPPSGAQETQYF
CDR3nt: TGCGCCAGCAGCCAAGATCCGCCTAGCGGTGCCCAAGAGACCCAGTACTTC
d_gene: TRBD2
j_gene: TRBJ2-5
v_gene: TRBV4-1
abundance: large

CDR3aa: CASSEPGGPGNTIYF
CDR3nt: TGTGCCAGCAGTGAACCCGGGGGACCTGGAAACACCATATATTTT
d_gene: NA
j_gene: TRBJ1-3
v_gene: TRBV2
abundance: NA

CDR3aa: CATLYHREGSEQYF
CDR3nt: TGTGCCACCCTATACCACCGGGAGGGTTCCGAGCAGTACTTC
d_gene: TRBD2
j_gene: TRBJ2-7
v_gene: TRBV6-1
abundance: few

CDR3aa: CASSVGTGGVGELFF
CDR3nt: TGTGCCAGCAGCGTCGGGACAGGGGGAGTCGGGGAGCTGTTTTTT
d_gene: TRBD1
j_gene: TRBJ2-2
v_gene: TRBV7-9
abundance: NA

CDR3aa: CASSLLGTGGTETQYF
CDR3nt: TGTGCCAGCAGTTTATTGGGGACAGGGGGAACCGAGACCCAGTACTTC
d_gene: TRBD1
j_gene: TRBJ2-5
v_gene: TRBV27
abundance: NA

CDR3aa: CASSLGLLSYEQYF
CDR3nt: TGTGCCAGTAGTTTGGGACTGCTCTCCTACGAGCAGTACTTC
d_gene: NA
j_gene: TRBJ2-7
v_gene: TRBV19
abundance: once

CDR3aa: CASSVTSGATYNEQFF
CDR3nt: TGTGCCAGCAGCGTAACTAGCGGGGCCACCTACAATGAGCAGTTCTTC
d_gene: TRBD2
j_gene: TRBJ2-1
v_gene: TRBV9
abundance: NA

CDR3aa: CASSQQGDGYTF
CDR3nt: TGCGCCAGCAGCCAGCAGGGCGATGGCTACACCTTC
d_gene: NA
j_gene: TRBJ1-2
v_gene: TRBV5-1
abundance: NA

CDR3aa: CASQGGRDPQYF
CDR3nt: TGTGCCAGCCAAGGGGGCCGGGACCCTCAGTACTTC
d_gene: TRBD1
j_gene: TRBJ2-4
v_gene: TRBV2
abundance: NA

CDR3aa: CAGSPQGALLETQYF
CDR3nt: TGTGCCGGCAGCCCACAGGGGGCGCTTTTAGAGACCCAGTACTTC
d_gene: TRBD1
j_gene: TRBJ2-5
v_gene: TRBV11-2
abundance: NA

CDR3aa: CAWSVPGTGYGYTF
CDR3nt: TGTGCCTGGAGCGTTCCCGGGACAGGCTATGGCTACACCTTC
d_gene: TRBD1
j_gene: TRBJ1-2
v_gene: TRBV30
abundance: NA

CDR3aa: CASSANREPFYEQYF
CDR3nt: TGTGCCAGCAGCGCCAACAGGGAACCCTTCTACGAGCAGTACTTC
d_gene: NA
j_gene: TRBJ2-7
v_gene: TRBV2
abundance: NA

CDR3aa: CASSLMAGISTEAFF
CDR3nt: TGTGCCAGCAGTTTAATGGCGGGGATAAGCACTGAAGCTTTCTTT
d_gene: NA
j_gene: TRBJ1-1
v_gene: TRBV27
abundance: NA

CDR3aa: CSGTGGGQPQHF
CDR3nt: TGCAGCGGCACAGGGGGCGGTCAGCCCCAGCATTTT
d_gene: TRBD1
j_gene: TRBJ1-5
v_gene: TRBV29-1
abundance: NA